This T cell receptor beta chain was profiled in a study of T cell responses to AZD1222 COVID-19 vaccine. Study-wide findings and caveats: Across spike, vaccine-associated CD4 TCRs were found, dominant at 160-218 and 743-854. Elevations in Spike-specific TCR breadth and depth followed administration of two AZD1222 doses. Unmutated variant regions reportedly attract nearly half of all spike-specific TCRs.

About this clone itself: Its antigen remains unknown.

Profiled with immunoSEQ multiplex PCR; TCRdb holds only in-frame clones, not every one. Among about 48,000 clones listed, about 88% were seen once. Germline V gene data show CDR1 as SGHTA and CDR2 as FQGNSA. The CDR3 sequence is 16 residues long. V lost 4 bases and J 0 bases, leaving 14 bases between the germline ends. This TCR came from an adult who received the AZD1222 COVID-19 vaccine. Sequencing used peripheral blood, obtained 28 days after the second AZD1222 dose. The rearrangement links TRBV7-2 to TRBJ2-3, with a tentative D call TRBD1 (5 bases). The CDR3 loop reads CASSSRQGGSTDTQYF. In DNA form, the CDR3 reads TGTGCCAGCAGCTCGCGCCAGGGCGGTAGCACAGATACGCAGTATTTT. The variable domain in full, completed from reference TRBV7-2 and TRBJ2-3, reads GAGVSQSPSNKVTEKGKDVELRCDPISGHTALYWYRQSLGQGLEFLIYFQGNSAPDKSGLPSDRFSAERTGGSVSTLTIQRTQQEDSAVYLCASSSRQGGSTDTQYFGPGTRLTVL.